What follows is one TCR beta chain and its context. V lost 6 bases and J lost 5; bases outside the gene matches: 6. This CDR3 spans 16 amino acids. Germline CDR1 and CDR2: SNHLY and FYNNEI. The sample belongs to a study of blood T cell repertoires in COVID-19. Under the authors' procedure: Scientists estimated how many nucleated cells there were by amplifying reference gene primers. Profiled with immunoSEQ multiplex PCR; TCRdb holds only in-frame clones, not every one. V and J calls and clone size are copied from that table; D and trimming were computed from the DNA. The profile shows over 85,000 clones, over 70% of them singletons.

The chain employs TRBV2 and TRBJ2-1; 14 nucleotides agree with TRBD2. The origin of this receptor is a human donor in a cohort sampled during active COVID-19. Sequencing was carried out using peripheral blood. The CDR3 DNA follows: TGTGCCAGCAGCGACGGACTAGCGGGAGGACACAATGAGCAGTTCTTC. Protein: CASSDGLAGGHNEQFF.